The 24 T cell receptor beta chains presented below share a single source sample, sequenced in a study of long-term antiretroviral therapy in people with HIV. Assay version v3.0 of immunoSEQ was used, and it was run at survey level. TCRdb keeps only in-frame clones here, not all; method: immunoSEQ multiplex PCR. Of some 27,000 clones in the sample, more than 85% were seen once. The material sequenced was unsorted PBMCs, taken roughly 6.5 years after starting antiretroviral therapy. These receptors were obtained from a woman between 40 and 50 years old with HIV.

The chain carries TRBV6-4 and TRBJ2-5; 10 positions agree with TRBD2. J lost 5 bases, V lost 6 bases, and 9 bases had no gene match. Germline V gene data show CDR1 as MRHNA and CDR2 as SNTAGT. CDR3 size: 15 residues. The CDR3, as DNA: TGTGCCAGCAGACCTAGCGGGGGAGGTGCGGAGACCCAGTACTTC. It specifies CASRPSGGGAETQYF.

The genes are TRBV7-8 and TRBJ1-6; D gene unclear. The CDR3 is 14 amino acids. CDR1 and CDR2 (germline): SGHVS, FQNEAQ. V dropped 1 base and J dropped 6 bases, with 7 bases sitting between them. The CDR3 DNA reads as TGTGCCAGCAGCTTAGTAGGGCTTAATTCACCCCTCCACTTT. Amino acids: CASSLVGLNSPLHF. Looking up the rest from reference TRBV7-8 and TRBJ1-6 gives the full variable domain: GAGVSQSPRYKVAKRGQDVALRCDPISGHVSLFWYQQALGQGPEFLTYFQNEAQLDKSGLPSDRFFAERPEGSVSTLKIQRTQQEDSAVYLCASSLVGLNSPLHFGNGTRLTVT.

The V gene is TRBV18, the J gene TRBJ2-3; D uncertain. V lost 3 bases, J lost 0 bases, and 10 bases lay in between. CDR1 is KGHSH, CDR2 LQKENI, per germline. This CDR3 spans 15 amino acids. Written as DNA, the CDR3 is TGTGCCAGCTCACCTCCGGCTAGTAGCACAGATACGCAGTATTTT. It encodes CASSPPASSTDTQYF.

The V call is TRBV15, the J call TRBJ1-1; D unclear. Between the trimmed V and J ends, which lost 0 bases and 3 bases, there was a span of 20 bases. The CDR3 is 18 amino acids. Germline CDR1 LNHNV, CDR2 YYDKDF (reference sequence). This CDR3 reads CATSRDHPFLGADTEAFF. For the CDR3, the DNA is TGTGCCACCAGCAGAGATCACCCTTTCCTTGGAGCGGACACTGAAGCTTTCTTT.

The sample holds a few counts of this clone. V and J are TRBV5-8 and TRBJ2-7; TRBD2 matches at 8 bases. The CDR3 contains 13 residues. Germline trimming cut 5 bases from V and 4 bases from J; bases unmatched to any gene: 5. The V gene's germline CDR1 is SGHTS and CDR2 YDEGEE. The CDR3 DNA follows: TGTGCCAGCAGGAAGGGACTAGTATACGAGCAGTACTTC. This sequence encodes CASRKGLVYEQYF.

This clone was counted a single time. The rearrangement uses TRBV2 and TRBJ2-5; D possibly corresponds to TRBD2 (5 bases). Germline V gene lookup returns CDR1 SNHLY and CDR2 FYNNEI. Trimming took 8 bases from V and 2 from J, leaving 15 bases between them. The CDR3 consists of 14 residues. CDR3 residues: CASSRTDLQETQYF. The CDR3 DNA reads as TGTGCCAGCTCGCGGACGGACTTACAAGAGACCCAGTACTTC.

The count of this clone is one. V is TRBV4-1 and J is TRBJ1-2; a possible D gene is TRBD1 (5 bases). V lost 5 bases, J lost 8 bases, and 27 bases lay in between. The CDR3 runs to 17 residues. Germline CDR1 and CDR2: MGHRA and YSYEKL. In DNA, the CDR3 is TGCGCCAGCAGCTTACGGCTAGTGACAGCAACTCGTCAGGGCTACACCTTC. Its translation is CASSLRLVTATRQGYTF.

The V and J genes are TRBV11-3 and TRBJ2-1; 9 nucleotides agree with TRBD1. Looked up from germline, CDR1 is SGHNT and CDR2 is YENEEA. Trimming at V came to 5 bases and at J to 8 bases, leaving 10 bases not matched to a gene. This CDR3 is 15 amino acids long. Written as DNA, the CDR3 is TGTGCCAGCAGCCCCGGGACAGGGAAGAGAGATGAGCAGTTCTTC. Its protein is CASSPGTGKRDEQFF.

The V and J genes are TRBV5-6 and TRBJ2-5; D is ambiguous. This CDR3 comprises 14 residues. Trimming removed 2 bases at V and 4 bases at J, with 12 bases between. Germline V gene lookup returns CDR1 SGHDT and CDR2 YYEEEE. CDR3 region: CASSLSRTVETQYF. The CDR3 coding sequence is TGTGCCAGCAGCTTATCACGGACCGTAGAGACCCAGTACTTC.

The V and J genes are TRBV7-9 and TRBJ1-1; D call uncertain. This CDR3 contains 12 residues. CDR1 is SEHNR, CDR2 FQNEAQ, per germline (reference sequence). The V and J ends lost 0 bases and 7 bases respectively, with 6 bases between them. The CDR3 nucleotides are TGTGCCAGCAGCTTAGCCCACGATGAAGCTTTCTTT. Its translation: CASSLAHDEAFF.

The chain employs TRBV27 and TRBJ1-2, with 9 bases fitting TRBD1. Germline assignment: CDR1 MNHEY and CDR2 SMNVEV (reference sequence). The trim removed 5 bases at V and 2 bases at J, leaving 9 bases unmatched. The CDR3 consists of 16 residues. The CDR3 sequence: CASSPKTGGANYGYTF. The CDR3 DNA sequence: TGTGCCAGCAGTCCAAAAACAGGGGGCGCCAACTATGGCTACACCTTC.

This chain connects TRBV6-5 to TRBJ2-7; TRBD2 might be the D (7 bases). CDR1 is MNHEY and CDR2 is SVGAGI in the germline V gene. V dropped 1 base and J dropped 3 bases, with 16 bases sitting between them. There are 16 residues in the CDR3. The CDR3 DNA follows: TGTGCCAGCAGTTACTGGTTGCCGGGGGGCGACTACGAGCAGTACTTC. Protein sequence: CASSYWLPGGDYEQYF.

For this clone: A junction end diverges from the germline sequence, so it may reflect a read error. This chain links TRBV5-1 with TRBJ2-7; TRBD1 aligns across 10 bases. Germline-derived CDR1 and CDR2 are SGHRS and YFSETQ. CDR3 length: 16 residues. Written as DNA, the CDR3 is TGCGCCAGCAGGTTGGGGCGAGACAGGGGGCTTGGCGAGCAGTACTTC. It translates to CASRLGRDRGLGEQYF.

The genes are TRBV5-6 and TRBJ2-7, with unresolved D. V was trimmed by 4 bases and J by 6 bases, leaving 11 bases between them. The CDR3 has 12 amino acids. Germline V gene data show CDR1 as SGHDT and CDR2 as YYEEEE. The DNA for the CDR3 is TGTGCCAGCAGCCCCCGTAGAGGCGAGCAGTACTTC. It specifies CASSPRRGEQYF.

DNA of the CDR3: TGCGCCAGCAGCTTGGCCCCAGGGAGCGGGGGGGCGGGCACAGATACGCAGTATTTT. Its translation: CASSLAPGSGGAGTDTQYF. V is TRBV5-1 and J is TRBJ2-3, with TRBD2 matching over 10 bases. From germline, CDR1 is SGHRS and CDR2 YFSETQ. This CDR3 is 19 amino acids long. With 0 bases clipped from V and 1 base from J, the junction kept 11 bases outside the gene matches. Drawing the rest from reference TRBV5-1 and TRBJ2-3, the complete variable domain is KAGVTQTPRYLIKTRGQQVTLSCSPISGHRSVSWYQQTPGQGLQFLFEYFSETQRNKGNFPGRFSGRQFSNSRSEMNVSTLELGDSALYLCASSLAPGSGGAGTDTQYFGPGTRLTVL.

J is TRBJ1-6 and V is TRBV27; D uncertain. Germline-derived CDR1 and CDR2 are MNHEY and SMNVEV (reference sequence). This CDR3 is built from 19 residues. V was shortened by 0 bases and J by 0 bases, with 15 bases between the two germline ends. CDR3 DNA sequence: TGTGCCAGCAGTTTATCGTCTGGAGAGGGCAGCTCCTATAATTCACCCCTCCACTTT. Protein product: CASSLSSGEGSSYNSPLHF.

V is TRBV4-3 and J is TRBJ2-3; 8 bases align to TRBD2. The ends lost 5 bases at V and 6 bases at J; junction bases unmatched: 4. Germline loops: CDR1 LGHNA, CDR2 YSLEER. The CDR3 length is 13 residues. The CDR3 spells CASSAGGADTQYF. The CDR3 region has the DNA TGCGCCAGCAGCGCCGGGGGGGCCGATACGCAGTATTTT.

This chain joins TRBV5-1 and TRBJ1-2; D not resolved. CDR3 length: 14 residues. Looked up from germline, CDR1 is SGHRS and CDR2 is YFSETQ. The ends were cut back, 0 bases at V and 1 base at J, with 7 bases in the middle. CDR3 sequence: CASSLEGINYGYTF. DNA for the CDR3: TGCGCCAGCAGCTTGGAAGGGATTAACTATGGCTACACCTTC.

The chain carries TRBV9 and TRBJ1-2; D is unclear. CDR3 length: 14 amino acids. The germline CDR1 and CDR2 sequences are SGDLS and YYNGEE. Trimming took off 1 base at V and 1 base at J, with 8 bases between the two ends. The CDR3 protein is CASSVTAFNYGYTF. In DNA form, the CDR3 reads TGTGCCAGCAGCGTAACGGCTTTTAACTATGGCTACACCTTC.

The sample holds one count of this clone. This chain links TRBV6-6 with TRBJ2-3, with TRBD2 as a possible D gene (5 bases). The V end lost 6 bases, the J end lost 0 bases, and 10 bases lay between the germline ends. Germline CDR1 reads MNHNY; CDR2 reads SVGAGI (reference sequence). The CDR3 has 14 residues. The CDR3 region has the DNA TGTGCCAGCAGAGTCGGGATTAGCACAGATACGCAGTATTTT. Encoded protein: CASRVGISTDTQYF.

The V and J genes are TRBV19 and TRBJ1-3; TRBD1 might be the D (5 bases). Looked up from germline, CDR1 is LNHDA and CDR2 is SQIVND (reference sequence). This CDR3 region has 14 residues. The V gene lost 4 bases and the J gene lost 0 bases, with 7 bases spanning the gap. For the CDR3, the DNA is TGTGCCAGTAGTAGACAGAGCTCTGGAAACACCATATATTTT. Translation: CASSRQSSGNTIYF.

The genes are TRBV13 and TRBJ1-1; weak D call: TRBD1 (5 bases). Trimming shortened V by 0 bases and J by 4 bases, and 12 bases separated the two germline ends. Looked up from germline, CDR1 is PRHDT and CDR2 is FYEKMQ (reference sequence). This CDR3 region has 15 residues. Here the CDR3 reads CASSLGLRGGTEAFF. The CDR3 coding sequence is TGTGCCAGCAGCTTAGGTTTACGGGGCGGCACTGAAGCTTTCTTT.

The V gene is TRBV7-2, the J gene TRBJ2-1; 12 nucleotides match TRBD2. Germline V lookup: CDR1 SGHTA, CDR2 FQGNSA. The CDR3 has 19 residues. Unmatched junction bases numbered 13, after V lost 5 bases and J lost 2 bases. CDR3 in DNA: TGTGCCAGCAGCCCCCGACCTAGCGGGGGGGTTCTCCCCTACAATGAGCAGTTCTTC. The encoded protein is CASSPRPSGGVLPYNEQFF. Combining the CDR3 with reference TRBV7-2 and TRBJ2-1 gives the whole variable domain GAGVSQSPSNKVTEKGKDVELRCDPISGHTALYWYRQSLGQGLEFLIYFQGNSAPDKSGLPSDRFSAERTGGSVSTLTIQRTQQEDSAVYLCASSPRPSGGVLPYNEQFFGPGTRLTVL.

This rearrangement joins TRBV6-1 to TRBJ1-2; TRBD1 aligns across 10 bases. Germline lookup yields CDR1 MNHNS and CDR2 SASEGT. J gave up 8 bases and V 7 bases, and 10 bases lay outside the gene matches. CDR3 length: 14 amino acids. The CDR3 region is CASTAGQGSYGYTF. The CDR3 nucleotides are TGTGCCAGCACCGCGGGACAGGGGTCTTACGGCTACACCTTC.